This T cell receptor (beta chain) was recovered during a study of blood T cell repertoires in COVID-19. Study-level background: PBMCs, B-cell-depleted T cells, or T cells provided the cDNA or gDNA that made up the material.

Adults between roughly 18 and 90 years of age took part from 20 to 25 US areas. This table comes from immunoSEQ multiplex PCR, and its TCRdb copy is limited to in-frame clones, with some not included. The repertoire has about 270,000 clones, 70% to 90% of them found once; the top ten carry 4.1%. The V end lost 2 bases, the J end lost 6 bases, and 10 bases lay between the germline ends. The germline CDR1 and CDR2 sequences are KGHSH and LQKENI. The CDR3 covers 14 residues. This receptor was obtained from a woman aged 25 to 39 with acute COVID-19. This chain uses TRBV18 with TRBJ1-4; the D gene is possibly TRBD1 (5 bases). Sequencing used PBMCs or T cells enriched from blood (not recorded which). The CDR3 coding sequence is TGTGCCAGCTCACCAGGGGCCCAAGATGAAAAACTGTTTTTT. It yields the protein CASSPGAQDEKLFF.